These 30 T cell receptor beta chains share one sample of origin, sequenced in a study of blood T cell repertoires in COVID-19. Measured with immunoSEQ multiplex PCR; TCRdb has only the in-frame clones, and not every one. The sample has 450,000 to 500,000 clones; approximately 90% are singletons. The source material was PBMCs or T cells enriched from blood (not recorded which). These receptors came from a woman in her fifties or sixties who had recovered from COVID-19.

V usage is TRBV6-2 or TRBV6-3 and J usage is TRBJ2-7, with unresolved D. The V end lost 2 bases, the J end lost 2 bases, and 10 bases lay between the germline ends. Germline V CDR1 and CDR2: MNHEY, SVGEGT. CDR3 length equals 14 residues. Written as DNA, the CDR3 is TGTGCCAGCAGTTACGGAAAACAGACCTACGAGCAGTACGTC. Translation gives CASSYGKQTYEQYV.

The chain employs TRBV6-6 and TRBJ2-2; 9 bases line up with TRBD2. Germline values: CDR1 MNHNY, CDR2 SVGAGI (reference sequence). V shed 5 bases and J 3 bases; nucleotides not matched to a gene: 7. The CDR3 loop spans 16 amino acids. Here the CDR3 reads CASSKRGAPDTGELFF. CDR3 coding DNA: TGTGCCAGCAGTAAGCGGGGGGCCCCGGACACCGGGGAGCTGTTTTTT.

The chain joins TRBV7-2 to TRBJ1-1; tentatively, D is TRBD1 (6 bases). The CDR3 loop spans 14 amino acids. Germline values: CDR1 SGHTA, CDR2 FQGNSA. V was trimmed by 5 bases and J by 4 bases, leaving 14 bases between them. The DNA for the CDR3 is TGTGCCAGCAGCCCCGGAACAGGGCGCACTGAAGCTTTCTTT. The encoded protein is CASSPGTGRTEAFF.

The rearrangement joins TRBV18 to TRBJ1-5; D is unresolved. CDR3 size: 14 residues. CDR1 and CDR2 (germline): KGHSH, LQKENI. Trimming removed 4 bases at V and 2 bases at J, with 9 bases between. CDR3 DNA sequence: TGTGCCAGCTCACTTCAGGAAGGCAATCAGCCCCAGCATTTT. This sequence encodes CASSLQEGNQPQHF.

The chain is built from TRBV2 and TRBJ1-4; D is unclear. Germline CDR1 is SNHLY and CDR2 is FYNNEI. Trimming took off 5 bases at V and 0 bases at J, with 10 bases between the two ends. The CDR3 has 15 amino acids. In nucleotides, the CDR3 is TGTGCCAGCAGTTTCACAGCTACAACTAATGAAAAACTGTTTTTT. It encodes CASSFTATTNEKLFF. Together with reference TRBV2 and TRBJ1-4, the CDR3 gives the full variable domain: EPEVTQTPSHQVTQMGQEVILRCVPISNHLYFYWYRQILGQKVEFLVSFYNNEISEKSEIFDDQFSVERPDGSNFTLKIRSTKLEDSAMYFCASSFTATTNEKLFFGSGTQLSVL.

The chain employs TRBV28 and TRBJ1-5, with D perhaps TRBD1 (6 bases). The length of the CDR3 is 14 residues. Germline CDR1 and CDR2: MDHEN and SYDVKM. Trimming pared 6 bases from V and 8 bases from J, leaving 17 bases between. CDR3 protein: CASSAPWGREPQHF. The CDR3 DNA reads TGTGCCAGCAGCGCCCCTTGGGGGCGGGAGCCCCAGCATTTT.

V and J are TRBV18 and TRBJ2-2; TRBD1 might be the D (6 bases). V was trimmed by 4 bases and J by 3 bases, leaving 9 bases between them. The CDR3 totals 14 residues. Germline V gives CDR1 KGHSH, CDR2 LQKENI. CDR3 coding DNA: TGTGCCAGCTCACGGGCAGGGGACACCGGGGAGCTGTTTTTT. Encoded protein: CASSRAGDTGELFF.

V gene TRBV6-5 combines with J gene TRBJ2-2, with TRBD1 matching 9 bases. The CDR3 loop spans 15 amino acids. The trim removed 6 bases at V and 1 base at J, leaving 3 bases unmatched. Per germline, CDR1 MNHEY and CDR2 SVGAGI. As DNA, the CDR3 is TGTGCCAGCAGGGACAGGGGAAGGAACACCGGGGAGCTGTTTTTT. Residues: CASRDRGRNTGELFF.

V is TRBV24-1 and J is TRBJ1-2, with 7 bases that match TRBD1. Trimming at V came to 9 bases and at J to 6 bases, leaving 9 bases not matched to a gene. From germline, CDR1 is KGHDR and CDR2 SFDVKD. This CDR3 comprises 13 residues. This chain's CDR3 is CATQPRGQDGYTF. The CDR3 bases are TGTGCCACCCAGCCGAGGGGGCAGGATGGCTACACCTTC.

CDR3 DNA sequence: TGTGCCAGCTTAGGGGGCCTCGCCTACAATGAGCAGTTCTTC. Protein: CASLGGLAYNEQFF. The chain links TRBV11-2 to TRBJ2-1, with 7 bases lining up with TRBD1. The CDR3 is 14 residues long. Germline CDR1 and CDR2: SGHAT and FQNNGV. Germline trimming cut 8 bases from V and 2 bases from J; bases unmatched to any gene: 6. The complete variable domain, with remaining parts taken from reference TRBV11-2 and TRBJ2-1, reads EAGVAQSPRYKIIEKRQSVAFWCNPISGHATLYWYQQILGQGPKLLIQFQNNGVVDDSQLPKDRFSAERLKGVDSTLKIQPAKLEDSAVYLCASLGGLAYNEQFFGPGTRLTVL.

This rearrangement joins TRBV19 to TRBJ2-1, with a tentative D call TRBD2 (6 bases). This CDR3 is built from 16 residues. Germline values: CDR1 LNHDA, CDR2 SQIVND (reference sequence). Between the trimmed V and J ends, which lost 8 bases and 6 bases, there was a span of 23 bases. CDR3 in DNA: TGTGCCAGTGCGTTAGACCGGGACTCCCACTCCAATGAGCAGTTCTTC. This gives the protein CASALDRDSHSNEQFF. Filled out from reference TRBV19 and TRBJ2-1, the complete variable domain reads DGGITQSPKYLFRKEGQNVTLSCEQNLNHDAMYWYRQDPGQGLRLIYYSQIVNDFQKGDIAEGYSVSREKKESFPLTVTSAQKNPTAFYLCASALDRDSHSNEQFFGPGTRLTVL.

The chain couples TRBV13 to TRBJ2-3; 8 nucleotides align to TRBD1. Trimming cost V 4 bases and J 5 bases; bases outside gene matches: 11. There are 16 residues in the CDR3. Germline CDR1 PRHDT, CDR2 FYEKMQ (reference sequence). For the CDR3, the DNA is TGTGCCAGCAGCTCGACTTATCAGGGGGCGCGAGATACGCAGTATTTT. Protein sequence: CASSSTYQGARDTQYF.

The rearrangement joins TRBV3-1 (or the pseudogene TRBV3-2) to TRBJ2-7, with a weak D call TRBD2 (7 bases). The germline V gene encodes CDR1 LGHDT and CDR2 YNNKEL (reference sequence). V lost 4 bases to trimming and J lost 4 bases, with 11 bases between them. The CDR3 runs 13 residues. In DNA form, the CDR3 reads TGTGCCAGCAGCCGGCGGGGGCTGTACGAGCAGTACGTC. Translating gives CASSRRGLYEQYV.

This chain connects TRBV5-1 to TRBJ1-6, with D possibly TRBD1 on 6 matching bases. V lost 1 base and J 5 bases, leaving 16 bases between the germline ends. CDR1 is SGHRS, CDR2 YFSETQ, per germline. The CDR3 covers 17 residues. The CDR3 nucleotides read TGCGCCAGCAGCTTGATAGCCAGGGGCATAAATAATTCACCCCTCCACTTT. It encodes CASSLIARGINNSPLHF.

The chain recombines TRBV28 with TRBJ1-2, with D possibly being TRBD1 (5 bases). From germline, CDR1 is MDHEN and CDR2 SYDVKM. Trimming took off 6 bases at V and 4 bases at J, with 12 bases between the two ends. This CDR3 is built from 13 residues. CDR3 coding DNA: TGTGCCAGCAGGTCAGGGCCCATCTATGGCTACACCTTC. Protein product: CASRSGPIYGYTF.

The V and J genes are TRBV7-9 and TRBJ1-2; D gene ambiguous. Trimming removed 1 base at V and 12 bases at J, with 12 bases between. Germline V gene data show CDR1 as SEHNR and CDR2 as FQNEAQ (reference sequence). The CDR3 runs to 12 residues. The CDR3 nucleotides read TGTGCCAGCAGCTTAGGGTCGATAGCACACACCTTC. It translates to CASSLGSIAHTF.

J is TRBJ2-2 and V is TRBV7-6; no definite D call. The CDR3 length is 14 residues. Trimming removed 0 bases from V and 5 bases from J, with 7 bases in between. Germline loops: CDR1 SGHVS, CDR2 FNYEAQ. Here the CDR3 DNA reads TGTGCCAGCAGCTTAGCCCCAAATACCGGGGAGCTGTTTTTT. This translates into CASSLAPNTGELFF.

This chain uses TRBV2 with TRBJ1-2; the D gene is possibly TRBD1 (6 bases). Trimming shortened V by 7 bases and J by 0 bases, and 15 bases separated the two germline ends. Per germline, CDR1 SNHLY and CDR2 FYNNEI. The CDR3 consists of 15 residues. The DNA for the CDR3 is TGTGCCAGCAAAGAATGGGACACTTCTAACTATGGCTACACCTTC. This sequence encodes CASKEWDTSNYGYTF. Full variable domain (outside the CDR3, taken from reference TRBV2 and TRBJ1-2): EPEVTQTPSHQVTQMGQEVILRCVPISNHLYFYWYRQILGQKVEFLVSFYNNEISEKSEIFDDQFSVERPDGSNFTLKIRSTKLEDSAMYFCASKEWDTSNYGYTFGSGTRLTVV.

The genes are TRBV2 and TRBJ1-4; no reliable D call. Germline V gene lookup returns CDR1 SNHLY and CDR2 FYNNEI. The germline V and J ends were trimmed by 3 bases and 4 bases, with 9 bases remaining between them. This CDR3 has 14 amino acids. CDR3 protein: CASSEVTDNEKLFF. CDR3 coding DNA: TGTGCCAGCAGTGAGGTTACAGATAATGAAAAACTGTTTTTT.

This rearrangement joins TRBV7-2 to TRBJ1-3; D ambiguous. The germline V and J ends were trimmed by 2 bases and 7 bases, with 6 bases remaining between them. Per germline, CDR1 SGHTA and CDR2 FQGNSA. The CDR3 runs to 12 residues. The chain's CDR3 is CASSLPSNTIYF. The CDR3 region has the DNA TGTGCCAGCAGCTTACCGTCGAACACCATATATTTT.

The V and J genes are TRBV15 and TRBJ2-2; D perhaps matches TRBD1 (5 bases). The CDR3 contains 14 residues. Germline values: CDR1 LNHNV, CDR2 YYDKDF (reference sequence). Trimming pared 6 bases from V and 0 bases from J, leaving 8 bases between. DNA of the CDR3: TGTGCCACCAGGAAGGGGACGAACACCGGGGAGCTGTTTTTT. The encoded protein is CATRKGTNTGELFF.

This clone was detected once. CDR3 region: CASSSGTGLLEETQYF. The CDR3 DNA is TGTGCCAGCAGTTCCGGGACAGGCCTCCTCGAAGAGACCCAGTACTTC. This chain connects TRBV6-5 to TRBJ2-5; TRBD1 aligns across 8 bases. CDR1 is MNHEY and CDR2 is SVGAGI in the germline V gene. V lost 4 bases to trimming and J lost 3 bases; unmatched junction nucleotides: 10. The CDR3 sequence is 16 residues long.

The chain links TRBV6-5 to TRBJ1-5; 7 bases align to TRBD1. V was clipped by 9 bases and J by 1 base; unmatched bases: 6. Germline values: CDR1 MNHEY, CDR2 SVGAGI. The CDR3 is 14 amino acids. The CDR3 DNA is TGTGCCAGTTTACTGACAGGGAGCAATCAGCCCCAGCATTTT. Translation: CASLLTGSNQPQHF.

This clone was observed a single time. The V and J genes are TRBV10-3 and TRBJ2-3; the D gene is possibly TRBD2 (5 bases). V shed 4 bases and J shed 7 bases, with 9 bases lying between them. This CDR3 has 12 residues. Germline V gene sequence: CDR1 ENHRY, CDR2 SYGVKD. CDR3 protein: CAISGGENTQYF. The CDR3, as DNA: TGTGCCATCAGTGGTGGGGAGAATACGCAGTATTTT.

The CDR3 coding sequence is TGCGCCAGCAGAATGGGGGGGCTGGACACCGGGGAGCTGTTTTTT. It yields the protein CASRMGGLDTGELFF. The chain has TRBV5-1 and TRBJ2-2; tentative D call: TRBD2 (7 bases). V was trimmed by 5 bases and J by 3 bases, leaving 14 bases between them. The CDR3 loop spans 15 amino acids. Germline V gene sequence: CDR1 SGHRS, CDR2 YFSETQ.

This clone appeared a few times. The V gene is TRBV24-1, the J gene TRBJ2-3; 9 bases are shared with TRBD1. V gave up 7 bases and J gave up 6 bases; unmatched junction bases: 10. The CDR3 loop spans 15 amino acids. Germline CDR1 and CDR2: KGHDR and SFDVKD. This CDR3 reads CATRAEQGAGDTQYF. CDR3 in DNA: TGTGCCACCAGGGCGGAACAGGGGGCTGGGGATACGCAGTATTTT.

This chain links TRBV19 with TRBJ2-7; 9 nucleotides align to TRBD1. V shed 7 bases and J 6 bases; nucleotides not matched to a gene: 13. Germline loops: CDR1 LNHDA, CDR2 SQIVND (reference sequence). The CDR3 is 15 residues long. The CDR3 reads CASTNPAETGGEQYF. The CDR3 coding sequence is TGTGCCAGTACCAACCCAGCCGAGACAGGGGGCGAGCAGTACTTC.

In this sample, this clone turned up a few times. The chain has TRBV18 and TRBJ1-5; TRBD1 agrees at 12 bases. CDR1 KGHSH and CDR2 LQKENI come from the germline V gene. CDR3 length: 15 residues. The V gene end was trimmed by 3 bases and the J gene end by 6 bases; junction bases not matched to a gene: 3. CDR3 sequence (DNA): TGTGCCAGCTCACCTGGGACAGGGGGCGGTCAGCCCCAGCATTTT. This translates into CASSPGTGGGQPQHF.

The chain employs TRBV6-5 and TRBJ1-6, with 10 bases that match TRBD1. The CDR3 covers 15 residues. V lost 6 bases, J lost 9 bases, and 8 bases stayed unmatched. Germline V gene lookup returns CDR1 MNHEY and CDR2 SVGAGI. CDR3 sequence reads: CASRGDRGRFSPLHF. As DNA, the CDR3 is TGTGCCAGCAGGGGGGACAGGGGTAGATTTTCACCCCTCCACTTT.

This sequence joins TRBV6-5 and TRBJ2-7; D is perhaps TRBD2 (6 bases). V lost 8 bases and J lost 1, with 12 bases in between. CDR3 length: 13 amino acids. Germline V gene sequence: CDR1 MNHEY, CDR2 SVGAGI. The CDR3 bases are TGTGCCAGCCGCCAGACTAGTTCCTACGAGCAGTACGTC. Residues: CASRQTSSYEQYV.